This is a list of T cell receptor beta chains from one sample in a study of T-cell memory formation after mild COVID-19. TCRdb ran MiXCR on the 5' RACE reads and lists one entry per CDR3 protein. The repertoire holds 130,000 to 150,000 distinct CDR3 sequences, with about 6% as singletons. The sample consisted of PBMCs or a T cell subset sorted from them (not recorded which). The receptors were sampled from an adult woman who had mild COVID-19 (a few samples of this study predate the infection). Cell type and time point are not known. The CDR3 runs from the conserved cysteine through the conserved F or W. A D gene is named only where the DNA matches it firmly. Rows may omit the clone size; those that give it use once, few, many or a size class.

D gene: TRBD2
clone size: many
J gene: TRBJ2-3
V gene: TRBV7-6
CDR3 DNA: TGTGCCAGCAGCCCCAGGACTAGCGGGTCGGGCACAGATACGCAGTATTTT
CDR3 protein: CASSPRTSGSGTDTQYF

D gene: .
clone size: many
J gene: TRBJ2-1
V gene: TRBV4-2
CDR3 DNA: TGTGCCAGCAGCGGAGTTAGCGCGAGCTCCTACAATGAGCAGTTCTTC
CDR3 protein: CASSGVSASSYNEQFF

D gene: .
clone size: .
J gene: TRBJ1-2
V gene: TRBV7-3
CDR3 DNA: TGTGCCAGCGGACCGGGGGGGTCGTCCCAGAGCTACACCTTC
CDR3 protein: CASGPGGSSQSYTF

D gene: .
clone size: few
J gene: TRBJ2-1
V gene: TRBV12-3/TRBV12-4
CDR3 DNA: TGTGCCAGCAGTTTAAGCGTTCAGGGGAATGAGCAGTTCTTC
CDR3 protein: CASSLSVQGNEQFF

D gene: .
clone size: .
J gene: TRBJ1-5
V gene: TRBV11-3
CDR3 DNA: TGTGCCAGCAGCTTTGCCGGAGATCAGCCCCAGCATTTT
CDR3 protein: CASSFAGDQPQHF

D gene: .
clone size: few
J gene: TRBJ1-4
V gene: TRBV3-1
CDR3 DNA: TGTGCCAGCAGCCAAGGAACAGTCCATAATGAAAAACTGTTTTTT
CDR3 protein: CASSQGTVHNEKLFF

D gene: TRBD2
clone size: many
J gene: TRBJ2-7
V gene: TRBV12-3/TRBV12-4
CDR3 DNA: TGTGCCAGCACTAAGCGGGAGAACTCCTACGAGCAGTACTTC
CDR3 protein: CASTKRENSYEQYF

D gene: TRBD2
clone size: many
J gene: TRBJ2-3
V gene: TRBV4-2
CDR3 DNA: TGTGCCAGCAGCCAAGAAGGGGGGACTAGCGGGAGAGTAAATACGCAGTATTTT
CDR3 protein: CASSQEGGTSGRVNTQYF

D gene: .
clone size: many
J gene: TRBJ1-5
V gene: TRBV9
CDR3 DNA: TGTGCCAGCAGCGCGTCCCAGTCCAATCAGCCCCAGCATTTT
CDR3 protein: CASSASQSNQPQHF

D gene: .
clone size: .
J gene: TRBJ2-2
V gene: TRBV20-1
CDR3 DNA: TGCAGTGCTAGAGCCGGCGGCCCCGGGGAGCTGTTTTTT
CDR3 protein: CSARAGGPGELFF

D gene: .
clone size: many
J gene: TRBJ1-2
V gene: TRBV29-1
CDR3 DNA: TGCAGCGTTGAAACCCCACCGCTGGGAGGCGGCTACACCTTC
CDR3 protein: CSVETPPLGGGYTF

D gene: .
clone size: few
J gene: TRBJ1-2
V gene: TRBV27
CDR3 DNA: TGTGCCAGCAGACAGGCTAACTATGGCTACACCTTC
CDR3 protein: CASRQANYGYTF

D gene: .
clone size: few
J gene: TRBJ2-7
V gene: TRBV20-1
CDR3 DNA: TGCAGTGCTAGTTCTCCCGGGACCGACTCCTACGAGCAGTACTTC
CDR3 protein: CSASSPGTDSYEQYF

D gene: TRBD2
clone size: .
J gene: TRBJ2-7
V gene: TRBV10-3
CDR3 DNA: TGTGCCATCAGTGACCCGGGACTAGCCGCCTACGAGCAGTACTTC
CDR3 protein: CAISDPGLAAYEQYF

D gene: .
clone size: few
J gene: TRBJ2-7
V gene: TRBV7-9
CDR3 DNA: TGTGCCAGCAGCTTTGGGGGCTCGGGTTACGAGCAGTACTTC
CDR3 protein: CASSFGGSGYEQYF

D gene: TRBD1
clone size: few
J gene: TRBJ2-7
V gene: TRBV6-5
CDR3 DNA: TGTGCCAGCAGCCGAGGGACAGGGGGGTCCTACGAGCAGTACTTC
CDR3 protein: CASSRGTGGSYEQYF

D gene: TRBD1
clone size: many
J gene: TRBJ1-2
V gene: TRBV6-6
CDR3 DNA: TGTGCCAGCAGACGACAGGGGACTAACTATGGCTACACCTTC
CDR3 protein: CASRRQGTNYGYTF

D gene: .
clone size: many
J gene: TRBJ1-4
V gene: TRBV4-1
CDR3 DNA: TGCGCCAGCAGCCAAGCCCCACACAGGGCAACTAATGAAAAACTGTTTTTT
CDR3 protein: CASSQAPHRATNEKLFF

D gene: TRBD1
clone size: many
J gene: TRBJ1-2
V gene: TRBV29-1
CDR3 DNA: TGCAGCGTATGGGGGACAGGGCCCGTTAACTATGGCTACACCTTC
CDR3 protein: CSVWGTGPVNYGYTF

D gene: .
clone size: .
J gene: TRBJ2-1
V gene: TRBV7-2
CDR3 DNA: TGTGCCAGCAGCTTAGCACCTCAGGGGAGTGAGCAGTTCTTC
CDR3 protein: CASSLAPQGSEQFF

D gene: TRBD1
clone size: many
J gene: TRBJ2-6
V gene: TRBV4-1
CDR3 DNA: TGCGCCAGCAGTCCGACAGGGACTGGGGCCAACGTCCTGACTTTC
CDR3 protein: CASSPTGTGANVLTF

D gene: .
clone size: .
J gene: TRBJ1-2
V gene: TRBV2
CDR3 DNA: TGTGCCAGCAGACGAGGCTACACCTTC
CDR3 protein: CASRRGYTF

D gene: TRBD2
clone size: .
J gene: TRBJ2-5
V gene: TRBV5-5
CDR3 DNA: TGTGCCAGCAGCTTGGGGCCCCCTAGCGGGGTCCGAGAGACCCAGTACTTC
CDR3 protein: CASSLGPPSGVRETQYF

D gene: .
clone size: few
J gene: TRBJ2-1
V gene: TRBV3-1
CDR3 DNA: TGTGCCAGCAGCCAAGTAGCAGGGAGCTCCTACAATGAGCAGTTCTTC
CDR3 protein: CASSQVAGSSYNEQFF

D gene: TRBD1
clone size: few
J gene: TRBJ1-1
V gene: TRBV19
CDR3 DNA: TGTGCCAGTAGTCGTCCAGGGGGGAACACTGAAGCTTTCTTT
CDR3 protein: CASSRPGGNTEAFF

D gene: TRBD1
clone size: few
J gene: TRBJ1-2
V gene: TRBV12-3/TRBV12-4
CDR3 DNA: TGTGCCAGCAGTATCGGGACAGCGGATGGCTACACCTTC
CDR3 protein: CASSIGTADGYTF

D gene: TRBD1
clone size: many
J gene: TRBJ1-4
V gene: TRBV20-1
CDR3 DNA: TGCAGTGCTAGAGGAGGGGGACAGGTCCGGGAAAAACTGTTTTTT
CDR3 protein: CSARGGGQVREKLFF

D gene: .
clone size: many
J gene: TRBJ1-1
V gene: TRBV4-2
CDR3 DNA: TGTGCCAGCAGCCAAGGGTCCACAGGGCTGAACACTGAAGCTTTCTTT
CDR3 protein: CASSQGSTGLNTEAFF

D gene: .
clone size: .
J gene: TRBJ2-7
V gene: TRBV12-3/TRBV12-4
CDR3 DNA: TGTGCCAGCAGTCCCTTTGACGGTGGCTACGAGCAGTACTTC
CDR3 protein: CASSPFDGGYEQYF

D gene: .
clone size: many
J gene: TRBJ2-5
V gene: TRBV12-3/TRBV12-4
CDR3 DNA: TGTGCCAGCAGTTCCCGCGGGGTCCAAGAGACCCAGTACTTC
CDR3 protein: CASSSRGVQETQYF

D gene: .
clone size: many
J gene: TRBJ2-1
V gene: TRBV3-1
CDR3 DNA: TGTGCCAGCAGCCAGCGGTACACCTACAATGAGCAGTTCTTC
CDR3 protein: CASSQRYTYNEQFF

D gene: .
clone size: many
J gene: TRBJ2-3
V gene: TRBV20-1
CDR3 DNA: TGCAGTGCCATGGGTTTGAGCGGGCCCGGCACAGATACGCAGTATTTT
CDR3 protein: CSAMGLSGPGTDTQYF

D gene: .
clone size: many
J gene: TRBJ1-1
V gene: TRBV7-9
CDR3 DNA: TGTGCCAGCGAGGGGATGAACACTGAAGCTTTCTTT
CDR3 protein: CASEGMNTEAFF

D gene: .
clone size: many
J gene: TRBJ1-1
V gene: TRBV12-3/TRBV12-4
CDR3 DNA: TGTGCCAGCACCTTGGACCCTAACACTGAAGCTTTCTTT
CDR3 protein: CASTLDPNTEAFF

D gene: TRBD1
clone size: .
J gene: TRBJ2-7
V gene: TRBV6-2/TRBV6-3
CDR3 DNA: TGTGCCAGCAGTCGGGACAGAAGGCTCAACGAGCAGTACTTC
CDR3 protein: CASSRDRRLNEQYF

D gene: TRBD2
clone size: .
J gene: TRBJ2-7
V gene: TRBV7-2
CDR3 DNA: TGTGCCAGCAGCCGACCAAACCGCGGGGGTGGCGAGCAGTACTTC
CDR3 protein: CASSRPNRGGGEQYF

D gene: .
clone size: .
J gene: TRBJ2-3
V gene: TRBV19
CDR3 DNA: TGTGCCAGTAGTCCGCGACCCCGCGATACGCAGTATTTT
CDR3 protein: CASSPRPRDTQYF

D gene: TRBD1
clone size: few
J gene: TRBJ1-5
V gene: TRBV19
CDR3 DNA: TGTGCCAGTAGGGCCGGGACAGGGTATCGGCCCCAGCATTTT
CDR3 protein: CASRAGTGYRPQHF

D gene: .
clone size: .
J gene: TRBJ2-2
V gene: TRBV29-1
CDR3 DNA: TGCAGCGTGGGCCCTAGCGCGGGTAACACCGGGGAGCTGTTTTTT
CDR3 protein: CSVGPSAGNTGELFF

D gene: TRBD2
clone size: many
J gene: TRBJ2-5
V gene: TRBV7-2
CDR3 DNA: TGTGCCAGCAGCCCAGCTCTAGCGGGAGGGACTCAAGAGACCCAGTACTTC
CDR3 protein: CASSPALAGGTQETQYF

D gene: .
clone size: many
J gene: TRBJ2-2
V gene: TRBV4-2
CDR3 DNA: TGTGCCAGCAATAACCCGAACACCGGGGAGCTGTTTTTT
CDR3 protein: CASNNPNTGELFF

D gene: .
clone size: .
J gene: TRBJ2-7
V gene: TRBV3-1
CDR3 DNA: TGTGCCAGCAGCCACTTAGCGGCCTCCTACGAGCAGTACTTC
CDR3 protein: CASSHLAASYEQYF

D gene: .
clone size: few
J gene: TRBJ1-1
V gene: TRBV9
CDR3 DNA: TGTGCCAGCAGCCTCGGGCCCGGGATGAACACTGAAGCTTTCTTT
CDR3 protein: CASSLGPGMNTEAFF

D gene: TRBD2
clone size: few
J gene: TRBJ2-3
V gene: TRBV9
CDR3 DNA: TGTGCCAGCAGCGTTGGACTAGCGGGAGCCATTTTCACAGATACGCAGTATTTT
CDR3 protein: CASSVGLAGAIFTDTQYF

D gene: .
clone size: few
J gene: TRBJ2-1
V gene: TRBV7-9
CDR3 DNA: TGTGCCAGCAGCTTTAGTGGGCATGAGCAGTTCTTC
CDR3 protein: CASSFSGHEQFF

D gene: TRBD2
clone size: many
J gene: TRBJ2-3
V gene: TRBV5-1
CDR3 DNA: TGCGCCAGCAGCTTGGGGTCTAGCGGGAGCACAGATACGCAGTATTTT
CDR3 protein: CASSLGSSGSTDTQYF

D gene: .
clone size: .
J gene: TRBJ2-7
V gene: TRBV6-5
CDR3 DNA: TGTGCCAGCAGTTACCGTGAGGGACCCTACGAGCAGTACTTC
CDR3 protein: CASSYREGPYEQYF

D gene: TRBD2
clone size: .
J gene: TRBJ2-1
V gene: TRBV20-1
CDR3 DNA: TGCAGTGCTATTGGACTAGCGGGCCAGGAGCAGTTCTTC
CDR3 protein: CSAIGLAGQEQFF

D gene: .
clone size: .
J gene: TRBJ2-2
V gene: TRBV12-3/TRBV12-4
CDR3 DNA: TGTGCCAGCAGATCGGGGAGGCCCGGGGGGGAGCTGTTTTTT
CDR3 protein: CASRSGRPGGELFF

D gene: TRBD1
clone size: .
J gene: TRBJ1-5
V gene: TRBV6-2/TRBV6-3
CDR3 DNA: TGTGCCAGCAACGACAGGGGACGGGATCAGCCCCAGCATTTT
CDR3 protein: CASNDRGRDQPQHF

D gene: TRBD1
clone size: many
J gene: TRBJ1-1
V gene: TRBV19
CDR3 DNA: TGTGCCAGTAGGGGACAGGGGAACACTGAAGCTTTCTTT
CDR3 protein: CASRGQGNTEAFF

D gene: .
clone size: few
J gene: TRBJ1-1
V gene: TRBV24-1
CDR3 DNA: TGTGCCACCAGTGAGGGGGGGGCTTTAGACACTGAAGCTTTCTTT
CDR3 protein: CATSEGGALDTEAFF